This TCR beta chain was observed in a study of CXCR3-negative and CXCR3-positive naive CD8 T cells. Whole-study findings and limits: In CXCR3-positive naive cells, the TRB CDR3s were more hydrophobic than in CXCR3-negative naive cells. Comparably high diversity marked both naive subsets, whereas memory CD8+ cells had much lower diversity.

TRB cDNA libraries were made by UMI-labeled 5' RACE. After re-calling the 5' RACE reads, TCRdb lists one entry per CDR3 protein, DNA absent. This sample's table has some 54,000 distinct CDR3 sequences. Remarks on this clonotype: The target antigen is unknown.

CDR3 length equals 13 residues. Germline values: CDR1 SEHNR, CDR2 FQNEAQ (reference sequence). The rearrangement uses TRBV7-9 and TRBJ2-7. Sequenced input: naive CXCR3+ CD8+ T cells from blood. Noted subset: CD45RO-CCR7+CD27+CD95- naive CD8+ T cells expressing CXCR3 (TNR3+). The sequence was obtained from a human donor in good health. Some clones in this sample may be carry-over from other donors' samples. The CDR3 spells CASSLDGKPEQYF.